This T cell receptor beta chain was sequenced during a study of OX40 agonist ivuxolimab in advanced cancers. Assay used: immunoSEQ multiplex PCR; TCRdb lists only in-frame clones, some missing. The sample shows 99,000 or so clones, 90% to 95% of them seen only once. The CDR3 loop spans 13 amino acids. V shed 8 bases and J 7 bases; nucleotides not matched to a gene: 8. From germline, CDR1 is GTSNPN and CDR2 SVGIG (reference sequence). The study's findings and limits: Clonal expansion by week 6 occurred in CD4+ and CD8+ blood T cells (at 0.1 to 3.0 mg/kg).

Comment on this clone: The antigen is unknown.

Material: CD4+ or CD8+ T cells sorted from blood, obtained in a trial of the OX40 agonist ivuxolimab. V and J are TRBV30 and TRBJ1-4; 9 positions agree with TRBD1. The origin of this receptor is an adult with an advanced solid tumor such as melanoma, head and neck, liver or kidney cancer. CDR3 region: CATGTGWAEKLFF. CDR3 bases: TGTGCCACCGGGACAGGGTGGGCTGAAAAACTGTTTTTT.